The clone carrying this T cell receptor (beta chain) occurred a few times. The entry originates in a study of early T cells in non-severe SARS-CoV-2 infection. TCRdb re-called the 5' RACE reads through MiXCR, storing one row per CDR3 protein. The top ten hold 3.6% of the sample, which has nearly 70,000 distinct CDR3 sequences, around 4.2% seen once. This CDR3 is built from 16 residues. V dropped 6 bases and J dropped 3 bases, with 21 bases sitting between them. Germline-derived CDR1 and CDR2 are ENHRY and SYGVKD. The chain uses TRBV10-3 and TRBJ2-7, with D possibly being TRBD1 or TRBD2 (5 bases each). This clonotype was obtained from an adult who was a healthcare worker with PCR-confirmed SARS-CoV-2 infection or an uninfected control (not recorded which). The donor label of this sample is uncertain. The sequenced sample was whole blood, obtained at baseline. Written as DNA, the CDR3 is TGTGCCATCAGGGAAACAACCGGGACCGAGAACTACGAGCAGTACTTC. It encodes CAIRETTGTENYEQYF.